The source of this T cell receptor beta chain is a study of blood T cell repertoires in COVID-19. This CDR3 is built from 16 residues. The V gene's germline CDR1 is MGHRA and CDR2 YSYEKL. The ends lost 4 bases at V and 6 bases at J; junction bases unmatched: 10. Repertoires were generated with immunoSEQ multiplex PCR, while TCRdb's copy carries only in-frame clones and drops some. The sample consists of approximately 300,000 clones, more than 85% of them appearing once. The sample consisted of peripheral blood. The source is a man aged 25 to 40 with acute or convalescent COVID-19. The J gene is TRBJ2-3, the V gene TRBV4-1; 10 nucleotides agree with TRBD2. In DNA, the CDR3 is TGCGCCAGCAGCCCCCCAGCCAGCGGGGGGGCGGATACGCAGTATTTT. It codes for CASSPPASGGADTQYF.